This T cell receptor (beta chain) was recovered during a study of PD-1 blockade in classical Hodgkin lymphoma. Study-wide findings and caveats: Baseline diversity was lower in partial responders and progressors than complete responders.

The table came from immunoSEQ multiplex PCR; TCRdb's copy has only in-frame clones and leaves some out. Here the sample spans roughly 28,000 clones, approximately 80% being singletons. The CDR3 has 13 amino acids. Per the germline V gene, CDR1 is SGHRS and CDR2 is YFSETQ. V lost 2 bases, J lost 6 bases, and 12 bases lay in between. Time point described: cycle 4 day 1 (C4D1), after less than 7 weeks of nivolumab. Each and every patient relapsed after autologous stem cell transplantation, and patients got differing brentuximab vedotin exposure. The best responses consisted of complete response, partial response or progressive disease. This clone has only one observation. Its antigen is undetermined.

This specimen consisted of peripheral blood mononuclear cells (PBMCs), obtained before the fourth cycle of nivolumab. The sequence derives from a human donor with classical Hodgkin lymphoma. The genes are TRBV5-1 and TRBJ2-7, with a tentative D call TRBD2 (7 bases). The DNA for the CDR3 is TGCGCCAGCAGCTTCAACAGGGAGGGCGAGCAGTACTTC. As protein: CASSFNREGEQYF.